This T cell receptor beta chain was sequenced in a study of shared clonotypes between healthy human individuals. Assay used: immunoSEQ multiplex PCR; TCRdb lists only in-frame clones, some missing. In the table there are 780,000 or so clones, 55% to 80% of which are singletons. Germline loops: CDR1 SGDLS, CDR2 YYNGEE. V was cut by 3 bases and J by 8 bases, with 14 bases left in between. There are 14 residues in the CDR3. This chain links TRBV9 with TRBJ1-4; possible D gene TRBD1, 5 bases. The receptor comes from a woman aged 25 to 45 in good health. The sample was memory CD4+ T cells sorted from blood. Subset of the sample: CD45RA-negative fraction. CDR3 loop: CASSEPGDGEKLFF. Here the CDR3 DNA reads TGTGCCAGCAGCGAGCCGGGGGATGGCGAAAAACTGTTTTTT.